This T cell receptor beta chain was recorded in a study of Ad26.COV2.S vaccination and SARS-CoV-2 variants. Study in general: Ad26.COV2.S given intramuscularly, once or twice 56 days apart. Points from the study as a whole: Non-spike TCR breadth showed similarity between vaccine and placebo recipients.

This clone is labeled as medium-sized (0.01 to 0.1%). Its antigen is undetermined. Method: immunoSEQ multiplex PCR; TCRdb's copy keeps in-frame clones and lacks some. The data hold more than 300,000 clones, with more than 85% observed a single time. CDR3 length: 14 amino acids. Germline values: CDR1 LNHDA, CDR2 SQIVND (reference sequence). Trimming cost V 3 bases and J 3 bases, with 8 bases left between them. Indicated treatment: roughly 18 received Ad26.COV2.S at low or high dose, single or two shots; 5 received placebo; per-sample allocation not given. Collection of samples fell on day 63 after the first vaccine or placebo injection.

The sequencing used peripheral blood, collected in a trial of Ad26.COV2.S vaccine versus placebo. The source of this sequence is a person between 18 and 65 years old who received the Ad26.COV2.S COVID-19 vaccine or a placebo. This chain links TRBV19 with TRBJ2-2; TRBD1 is a possible D gene (5 bases). The CDR3 region has the DNA TGTGCCAGTAGTATGACAGAGTACACCGGGGAGCTGTTTTTT. This gives the protein CASSMTEYTGELFF.